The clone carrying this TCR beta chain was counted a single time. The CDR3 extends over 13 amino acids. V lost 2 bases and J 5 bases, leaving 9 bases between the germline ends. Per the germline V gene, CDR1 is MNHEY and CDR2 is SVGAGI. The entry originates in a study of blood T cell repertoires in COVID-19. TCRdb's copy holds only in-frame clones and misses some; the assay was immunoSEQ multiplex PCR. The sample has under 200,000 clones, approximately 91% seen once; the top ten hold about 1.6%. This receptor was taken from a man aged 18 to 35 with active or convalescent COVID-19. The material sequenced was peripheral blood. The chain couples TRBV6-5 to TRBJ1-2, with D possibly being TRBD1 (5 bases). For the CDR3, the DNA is TGTGCCAGCAGTTACAGCAGGGATTATGGCTACACCTTC. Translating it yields CASSYSRDYGYTF.